Listed here are 18 T cell receptor beta chains from one sample, sequenced in a study of CD8 T cells in ankylosing spondylitis. Findings and caveats of the study: What seemed typical of ankylosing spondylitis blood was a TCR beta motif built from eight highly homologous variants.

These receptors' targets are unknown. A single record per CDR3 protein comes from TCRdb applying MiXCR to the 5' RACE reads. The sample lists some 800,000 distinct CDR3 sequences, about an eighth seen once, with 0.45% to 0.6% in the top ten. Sequencing input: blood, either unsorted or a sorted T cell fraction (not recorded which). The source of these receptors is a male donor with ankylosing spondylitis.

The chain recombines TRBV12-3 or TRBV12-4 with TRBJ1-5, with D perhaps TRBD1 (5 bases). CDR3 size: 13 residues. Trimming cost V 8 bases and J 9 bases, with 17 bases left between them. The CDR3 is CASQPWGGSPQHF. The CDR3 DNA is TGTGCCAGCCAACCTTGGGGGGGGTCGCCCCAGCATTTT.

The chain links TRBV20-1 to TRBJ2-1, with 11 bases fitting TRBD2. The V gene's germline CDR1 is DFQATT and CDR2 SNEGSKA (reference sequence). This CDR3 has 16 amino acids. V trimming: 1 base; J trimming: 1 base; junction bases outside the gene matches: 3. For the CDR3, the DNA is TGCAGTGCTAGAGTGGCTAGCGGGAGGTCCTACAATGAGCAGTTCTTC. Residues: CSARVASGRSYNEQFF.

This clonotype came up a few times. The rearrangement uses TRBV20-1 and TRBJ2-5, with 15 bases identical to TRBD2. Germline CDR1 and CDR2: DFQATT and SNEGSKA (reference sequence). Trimming cost V 6 bases and J 5 bases; bases outside gene matches: 10. This CDR3 region has 16 residues. CDR3 in amino acids: CSALPGLAGGHETQYF. CDR3 nucleotides: TGCAGTGCCCTACCCGGACTAGCGGGGGGGCACGAGACCCAGTACTTC.

This clonotype was found a few times. The V gene is TRBV15, the J gene TRBJ2-2; 7 bases are shared with TRBD1. This CDR3 spans 16 amino acids. With V trimmed by 7 bases and J by 0 bases, 8 bases remained unmatched. Germline assignment: CDR1 LNHNV and CDR2 YYDKDF (reference sequence). The chain's CDR3 is CATTPRGGANTGELFF. In DNA, the CDR3 is TGTGCCACCACACCCAGAGGGGGCGCGAACACCGGGGAGCTGTTTTTT.

This clonotype was observed a handful of times. The chain is built from TRBV1 and TRBJ1-5; TRBD1, the table's D call, was not compared with the DNA. TRBV1 is described as a pseudogene. This CDR3 is 14 amino acids long. In nucleotides, the CDR3 is TGCACCAGCAGCCCTAAAGGGGGCGATCAGCCCCAGCATTTT. Its protein product is CTSSPKGGDQPQHF.

A few counts support this clonotype. This chain joins TRBV5-1 and TRBJ2-1; D possibly corresponds to TRBD2 (7 bases). The V gene's germline CDR1 is SGHRS and CDR2 YFSETQ. Trimming stripped 5 bases from V and 4 bases from J, with 13 bases between. This CDR3 is 14 amino acids long. DNA for the CDR3: TGCGCCAGCAGTGGCGGGGGCATATACAATGAGCAGTTCTTC. Translation: CASSGGGIYNEQFF.

Ten or more counts support this clonotype. The chain couples TRBV7-9 to TRBJ2-1; D gene uncertain. The V gene's germline CDR1 is SEHNR and CDR2 FQNEAQ (reference sequence). Trimming removed 0 bases at V and 2 bases at J, with 5 bases between. This CDR3 region has 14 residues. The CDR3 reads CASSLAAPYNEQFF. The CDR3 DNA reads TGTGCCAGCAGCTTAGCCGCACCCTACAATGAGCAGTTCTTC.

This clonotype was seen a few times. The rearrangement links TRBV7-2 to TRBJ2-3, with a tentative D call TRBD2 (5 bases). Germline values: CDR1 SGHTA, CDR2 FQGNSA. V was pared by 5 bases and J by 6 bases, with 15 bases between. This CDR3 is 14 amino acids long. CDR3 amino acids: CASSPRSGRDTQYF. The CDR3 nucleotides read TGTGCCAGCAGCCCTCGAAGCGGTAGGGATACGCAGTATTTT.

This clonotype was counted ten times or more. This rearrangement joins TRBV18 to TRBJ1-2; D unclear. V lost 2 bases, J lost 4 bases, and 5 bases lay in between. The CDR3 contains 12 residues. Germline values: CDR1 KGHSH, CDR2 LQKENI. CDR3 nucleotide sequence: TGTGCCAGCTCACCAGTCGCCTATGGCTACACCTTC. Residues: CASSPVAYGYTF.

This chain joins TRBV28 and TRBJ2-7; 7 bases are shared with TRBD1. With 2 bases clipped from V and 6 bases from J, the junction kept 7 bases outside the gene matches. This CDR3 comprises 14 residues. The germline gives CDR1 MDHEN, CDR2 SYDVKM. The CDR3 coding sequence is TGTGCCAGCAGTTTACCCGGGACAGCCCTCGAGCAGTACTTC. Protein sequence: CASSLPGTALEQYF.

This clonotype was found a few times. The chain is built from TRBV6-1 and TRBJ2-7; D is uncertain. Germline CDR1 is MNHNS and CDR2 is SASEGT. The CDR3 spans 12 residues. With 7 bases removed from V and 1 base from J, the gap between germline ends came to 8 bases. In nucleotides, the CDR3 is TGTGCCAGCAAAAGAGGATCCTACGAGCAGTACTTC. This sequence encodes CASKRGSYEQYF.

In this sample, this clonotype turned up many times. V and J are TRBV29-1 and TRBJ2-5; no clear D. The CDR3 has 12 amino acids. The germline V gene encodes CDR1 SQVTM and CDR2 ANQGSEA. The V and J ends lost 4 bases and 4 bases respectively, with 10 bases between them. In nucleotides, the CDR3 is TGCAGCGTTGTAGGAGCCGCAGAGACCCAGTACTTC. This gives the protein CSVVGAAETQYF.

V and J are TRBV10-3 and TRBJ2-7, with 7 bases that match TRBD2. Looked up from germline, CDR1 is ENHRY and CDR2 is SYGVKD. The V gene end was trimmed by 8 bases and the J gene end by 4 bases; junction bases not matched to a gene: 8. The length of the CDR3 is 13 residues. The CDR3 sequence is CAIRGEGRYEQYF. The CDR3 DNA follows: TGTGCCATCCGAGGGGAGGGCCGGTACGAGCAGTACTTC.

This clonotype was recorded many times. The chain carries TRBV29-1 and TRBJ1-1; D is perhaps TRBD1 (5 bases). Germline V gives CDR1 SQVTM, CDR2 ANQGSEA. The V gene lost 5 bases and the J gene lost 4 bases, with 23 bases spanning the gap. This CDR3 is built from 16 residues. The CDR3 DNA reads as TGCAGCGTTCCCCCGCTCGGGGCAGGAGCGATCACTGAAGCTTTCTTT. Protein sequence: CSVPPLGAGAITEAFF.

This clonotype was observed many times. The rearrangement uses TRBV6-1 and TRBJ1-2; D is possibly TRBD1 (5 bases). CDR1 is MNHNS and CDR2 is SASEGT in the germline V gene. Between the trimmed V and J ends, which lost 8 bases and 5 bases, there was a span of 15 bases. The CDR3 loop spans 13 amino acids. This CDR3 reads CASGRQTLYGYTF. The CDR3, as DNA: TGTGCCAGCGGGAGACAGACATTATATGGCTACACCTTC.

This clonotype was counted a few times. The gene calls are TRBV20-1 and TRBJ2-3; TRBD2 might be the D (7 bases). The V end lost 0 bases, the J end lost 3 bases, and 16 bases lay between the germline ends. Per germline, CDR1 DFQATT and CDR2 SNEGSKA (reference sequence). The CDR3 has 16 amino acids. DNA of the CDR3: TGCAGTGCTAGAGAGCCCCTGGGGGGGCTAACAGATACGCAGTATTTT. Translation: CSAREPLGGLTDTQYF.

This clonotype showed up many times. The genes are TRBV7-2 and TRBJ2-3; possible D gene TRBD1, 5 bases. Germline values: CDR1 SGHTA, CDR2 FQGNSA. The V end lost 2 bases, the J end lost 2 bases, and 14 bases lay between the germline ends. This CDR3 spans 16 amino acids. The CDR3 is CASSLRFDSYTDTQYF. In nucleotides, the CDR3 is TGTGCCAGCAGCTTACGGTTTGACAGCTACACAGATACGCAGTATTTT. Full variable domain (rest looked up from reference TRBV7-2 and TRBJ2-3): GAGVSQSPSNKVTEKGKDVELRCDPISGHTALYWYRQSLGQGLEFLIYFQGNSAPDKSGLPSDRFSAERTGGSVSTLTIQRTQQEDSAVYLCASSLRFDSYTDTQYFGPGTRLTVL.

This clonotype was picked up many times. CDR3 sequence reads: CSASMFRGDRYEQYF. The CDR3 DNA reads TGCAGTGCTAGTATGTTTCGGGGAGATCGTTACGAGCAGTACTTC. The chain employs TRBV20-1 and TRBJ2-7; the D gene is possibly TRBD2 (5 bases). V was shortened by 3 bases and J by 4 bases, with 19 bases between the two germline ends. The CDR3 sequence is 15 residues long. Germline assignment: CDR1 DFQATT and CDR2 SNEGSKA (reference sequence).